This is a list of T cell receptor beta chains from one sample in a study of cytomegalovirus exposure and HLA in healthy donors. Some clones are missing from TCRdb's copy, which holds only in-frame ones; the method was immunoSEQ multiplex PCR. The table shows about 140,000 clones, with 66% occurring only once. The sequenced material came from PBMCs. The receptors here all came from a human donor in good health. CDR3s include the opening cysteine and the closing phenylalanine or tryptophan. The order of the fields is D gene, V gene, clone size, J gene, CDR3 DNA, CDR3 protein. A D gene is named only where the DNA matches it firmly. The size of a clone is reported for some rows only, either as once, few or many, or as a class for expanded clones.

d_gene: TRBD1
v_gene: TRBV5-4
abundance: .
j_gene: TRBJ2-4
CDR3nt: TGTGCCAGCAGCACCTCGGGACAGGAGGGGAACATTCAGTACTTC
CDR3aa: CASSTSGQEGNIQYF

d_gene: .
v_gene: TRBV15
abundance: .
j_gene: TRBJ1-5
CDR3nt: TGTGCCACCAGCAGAGATCGAGGGAGGGGTCAGCCCCAGCATTTT
CDR3aa: CATSRDRGRGQPQHF

d_gene: .
v_gene: TRBV7-3
abundance: once
j_gene: TRBJ1-5
CDR3nt: TGTGCCAGCAGCCGAAGCCGGGACAACTTTTATAGCAATCAGCCCCAGCATTTT
CDR3aa: CASSRSRDNFYSNQPQHF

d_gene: TRBD2
v_gene: TRBV29-1
abundance: once
j_gene: TRBJ2-1
CDR3nt: TGCAGCGTGGCGAGACTAGCGGGAGGGCTATCCCACAATGAGCAGTTCTTC
CDR3aa: CSVARLAGGLSHNEQFF

d_gene: .
v_gene: TRBV19
abundance: few
j_gene: TRBJ1-4
CDR3nt: TGTGCCAGTAGTATCCCTATCAGGACTCCTAATGAAAAACTGTTTTTT
CDR3aa: CASSIPIRTPNEKLFF

d_gene: .
v_gene: TRBV4-1
abundance: .
j_gene: TRBJ1-5
CDR3nt: TGCGCCAGCAGCCAACTGGGGTTGGGGGCCAATCAGCCCCAGCATTTT
CDR3aa: CASSQLGLGANQPQHF

d_gene: TRBD2
v_gene: TRBV7-3
abundance: once
j_gene: TRBJ2-1
CDR3nt: TGTGCCAGCAGCTTATCGAGCGGGAGGACGAATGAGCAGTTCTTC
CDR3aa: CASSLSSGRTNEQFF

d_gene: .
v_gene: TRBV7-3
abundance: few
j_gene: TRBJ1-3
CDR3nt: TGTGCCAGCAGCTTCCTTAGGGGTAGGCCCGGCTTGGGAAACACCATATATTTT
CDR3aa: CASSFLRGRPGLGNTIYF

d_gene: .
v_gene: TRBV14
abundance: .
j_gene: TRBJ2-5
CDR3nt: TGTGCCAGCAGCCAAGATTTCGACAGCCCGTGGGAGACCCAGTACTTC
CDR3aa: CASSQDFDSPWETQYF

d_gene: TRBD2
v_gene: TRBV15
abundance: .
j_gene: TRBJ2-2
CDR3nt: TGTGCCACCAGCAAGCGGGAGTTCGACACCGGGGAGCTGTTTTTT
CDR3aa: CATSKREFDTGELFF

d_gene: .
v_gene: TRBV7-9
abundance: .
j_gene: TRBJ2-1
CDR3nt: TGTGCCAGCAGCTCCGGAAGGGGGTCGTACAATGAGCAGTTCTTC
CDR3aa: CASSSGRGSYNEQFF

d_gene: TRBD2
v_gene: TRBV5-4
abundance: .
j_gene: TRBJ2-1
CDR3nt: TGTGCCAGCACCGTGGGACTAGCGGGAGGACCAACCTCCTACAATGAGCAGTTCTTC
CDR3aa: CASTVGLAGGPTSYNEQFF

d_gene: .
v_gene: TRBV27
abundance: .
j_gene: TRBJ2-3
CDR3nt: TGTGCCAGCAGTTACTCCGGACAGAATACGCAGTATTTT
CDR3aa: CASSYSGQNTQYF

d_gene: .
v_gene: TRBV7-3
abundance: few
j_gene: TRBJ2-3
CDR3nt: TGTGCCAGCAGCTTAACCCCCAGGGGATCGGCAGATACGCAGTATTTT
CDR3aa: CASSLTPRGSADTQYF

d_gene: .
v_gene: TRBV18
abundance: few
j_gene: TRBJ2-5
CDR3nt: TGTGCCAGCTCCGACAGGCAAGAGACCCAGTACTTC
CDR3aa: CASSDRQETQYF

d_gene: TRBD2
v_gene: TRBV7-8
abundance: .
j_gene: TRBJ2-2
CDR3nt: TGTGCCAGCAGCTCCAGGACTAGCCGGGCTGGGGAGCTGTTTTTT
CDR3aa: CASSSRTSRAGELFF

d_gene: TRBD2
v_gene: TRBV7-3
abundance: .
j_gene: TRBJ2-5
CDR3nt: TGTGCCAGCAGCCAGACTAGCGGGAGTGGGGAGACCCAGTACTTC
CDR3aa: CASSQTSGSGETQYF

d_gene: TRBD2
v_gene: TRBV28
abundance: .
j_gene: TRBJ2-7
CDR3nt: TGTGCCAGCAGTAATCCTGGGACTAGCGGCTCCTACGAGCAGTACTTC
CDR3aa: CASSNPGTSGSYEQYF

d_gene: .
v_gene: TRBV5-1
abundance: few
j_gene: TRBJ2-2
CDR3nt: TGCGCCAGCACCCCCGCCGGGTCCACCGGGGAGCTGTTTTTT
CDR3aa: CASTPAGSTGELFF

d_gene: TRBD2
v_gene: TRBV7-9
abundance: few
j_gene: TRBJ2-1
CDR3nt: TGTGCCAGCAGCTTAGATGGCGGGAGATACAATGAGCAGTTCTTC
CDR3aa: CASSLDGGRYNEQFF

d_gene: .
v_gene: TRBV28
abundance: few
j_gene: TRBJ2-1
CDR3nt: TGTGCCAGCGTTCGACATCCGAATGAGCAGTTCTTC
CDR3aa: CASVRHPNEQFF

d_gene: TRBD1
v_gene: TRBV19
abundance: .
j_gene: TRBJ2-5
CDR3nt: TGTGCCAGTAGGCCGACAGGGGAAGAGACCCAGTACTTC
CDR3aa: CASRPTGEETQYF

d_gene: TRBD2
v_gene: TRBV2
abundance: .
j_gene: TRBJ2-1
CDR3nt: TGTGCCAGCAGTGATGGGACTAGGAGTTTAAATGAGCAGTTCTTC
CDR3aa: CASSDGTRSLNEQFF

d_gene: TRBD1
v_gene: TRBV27
abundance: .
j_gene: TRBJ2-1
CDR3nt: TGTGCCAGCAGTTTAAGGGACAGCCCATACAATGAGCAGTTCTTC
CDR3aa: CASSLRDSPYNEQFF

d_gene: TRBD1
v_gene: TRBV5-1
abundance: .
j_gene: TRBJ2-7
CDR3nt: TGCGCCAGCAGCCAGGGACAGGGGTCGAACGAGCAGTACTTC
CDR3aa: CASSQGQGSNEQYF